Presented here are 27 T cell receptor beta chains from one specimen sequenced in a study of cytomegalovirus exposure and HLA in healthy donors. Both 60 Vbeta primers and 13 Jbeta primers went into the PCR. Sequencing used immunoSEQ multiplex PCR; TCRdb keeps in-frame clones, though not all of them. Counted here are approximately 210,000 clones, roughly three quarters occurring once; the ten biggest clones make up around 0.42%. The sample was PBMCs. The receptors come from a male donor in good health and CMV-seropositive.

The CDR3, as DNA: TGTGCCAGCAGTTTACCAGATAGAGCGGGCCCCTACGAGCAGTACTTC. Translating it yields CASSLPDRAGPYEQYF. This chain connects TRBV27 to TRBJ2-7; D may be TRBD2 (6 bases). The CDR3 runs to 16 residues. Trimming cost V 2 bases and J 2 bases, with 16 bases left between them. The germline CDR1 and CDR2 sequences are MNHEY and SMNVEV (reference sequence).

This clone was observed a few times. V usage is TRBV6-4 and J usage is TRBJ2-2; D is unclear. This CDR3 has 14 residues. Germline CDR1 and CDR2: MRHNA and SNTAGT. V shed 4 bases and J shed 4 bases, with 10 bases lying between them. The DNA of the CDR3 is TGTGCCAGCAGTGTGGCGGAAAGCACCGGGGAGCTGTTTTTT. Its protein product is CASSVAESTGELFF.

The chain carries TRBV2 and TRBJ1-1; D may be TRBD1 (6 bases). The CDR3 is 13 residues long. V was pared by 7 bases and J by 2 bases, with 11 bases between. Germline values: CDR1 SNHLY, CDR2 FYNNEI. The CDR3: CASITGTNTEAFF. CDR3 DNA sequence: TGTGCCAGCATAACAGGGACCAACACTGAAGCTTTCTTT.

V gene TRBV18 combines with J gene TRBJ2-1, with a tentative D call TRBD1 (6 bases). V lost 6 bases and J lost 0, with 12 bases in between. The CDR3 has 15 amino acids. Germline values: CDR1 KGHSH, CDR2 LQKENI. CDR3: CASSPLRGSYNEQFF. The CDR3 DNA reads TGTGCCAGCTCGCCTCTCAGGGGCTCCTACAATGAGCAGTTCTTC.

This clone was counted a few times. The chain's CDR3 is CASSALTGYPGELFF. In DNA form, the CDR3 reads TGTGCCAGCTCAGCGCTCACAGGGTATCCCGGGGAGCTGTTTTTT. The gene calls are TRBV18 and TRBJ2-2, with D possibly matching TRBD1 (6 bases). The CDR3 loop spans 15 amino acids. Germline values: CDR1 KGHSH, CDR2 LQKENI. Trimming took off 5 bases at V and 6 bases at J, with 16 bases between the two ends.

Only a few counts were recorded for this clone. The chain uses TRBV4-1 and TRBJ2-2, with 7 positions matching TRBD2. Germline loops: CDR1 MGHRA, CDR2 YSYEKL. The length of the CDR3 is 18 residues. V was clipped by 1 base and J by 6 bases; unmatched bases: 14. The CDR3 here is CASSQVAGGGWAAGELFF. CDR3 in DNA: TGCGCCAGCAGCCAAGTCGCTGGGGGAGGGTGGGCTGCCGGGGAGCTGTTTTTT.

In its sample, this clone was seen once. The chain combines TRBV4-3 with TRBJ2-7; 8 positions agree with TRBD1. The CDR3 spans 17 residues. Germline assignment: CDR1 LGHNA and CDR2 YSLEER. Trimming at V came to 0 bases and at J to 2 bases, leaving 9 bases not matched to a gene. The CDR3 reads CASSQDAQGAPTYEQYF. The CDR3 DNA follows: TGCGCCAGCAGCCAAGATGCCCAGGGGGCTCCCACCTACGAGCAGTACTTC.

The V gene is TRBV29-1, the J gene TRBJ2-2; D remains unclear. Per germline, CDR1 SQVTM and CDR2 ANQGSEA. This CDR3 spans 13 amino acids. V gave up 4 bases and J gave up 5 bases, with 11 bases separating them. The CDR3 nucleotides read TGCAGCGTTGCCGTAGTTCGGACCGGGGAGCTGTTTTTT. Translating gives CSVAVVRTGELFF.

The chain couples TRBV2 to TRBJ2-1, with 7 bases aligning to TRBD2. Germline V gene sequence: CDR1 SNHLY, CDR2 FYNNEI. CDR3 length: 12 residues. Trimming removed 5 bases from V and 13 bases from J; junction bases left unmatched: 8. The CDR3 DNA is TGTGCCAGCAGTTACGACCAGCGGGGTCAGTTCTTC. Protein sequence: CASSYDQRGQFF.

The V and J genes are TRBV5-1 and TRBJ1-2; D is possibly TRBD1 (5 bases). Germline CDR1 SGHRS, CDR2 YFSETQ. The CDR3 extends over 15 amino acids. The germline V and J ends were trimmed by 3 bases and 1 base, with 13 bases remaining between them. The DNA for the CDR3 is TGCGCCAGCAGCTCTAAGACAGACGGTAACTATGGCTACACCTTC. This translates into CASSSKTDGNYGYTF.

This chain joins TRBV5-4 and TRBJ1-1, with TRBD1 as a possible D gene (5 bases). V was cut by 2 bases and J by 1 base, with 24 bases left in between. In germline, CDR1 is SGHNT, CDR2 YYREEE (reference sequence). The CDR3 loop spans 19 amino acids. The CDR3 nucleotides are TGTGCCAGCAGCTTTGGGAGGGACTTATTCCCCGAATCGAACACTGAAGCTTTCTTT. Its protein product is CASSFGRDLFPESNTEAFF.

The V gene is TRBV6-5, the J gene TRBJ1-5; TRBD1 matches 10 bases. Germline values: CDR1 MNHEY, CDR2 SVGAGI. V gave up 6 bases and J gave up 6 bases; unmatched junction bases: 8. The CDR3 has 15 amino acids. The CDR3 nucleotides read TGTGCCAGCAGACCGAGACAGGGGGCTATTCAGCCCCAGCATTTT. Residues: CASRPRQGAIQPQHF.

This clone appeared a single time. The V gene is TRBV19, the J gene TRBJ2-7, with TRBD2 identical over 7 bases. Germline V gene data show CDR1 as LNHDA and CDR2 as SQIVND (reference sequence). Losses at the gene ends were 6 bases for V and 5 bases for J; bases not matched to a gene: 10. The CDR3 is made up of 14 amino acids. Here the CDR3 DNA reads TGTGCCAGTAGCAATATAGCGGGTTCCCACGAGCAGTACTTC. This encodes CASSNIAGSHEQYF.

The CDR3 loop reads CAWTPGVAGHNEQFF. The DNA for the CDR3 is TGTGCCTGGACCCCGGGGGTAGCGGGCCACAATGAGCAGTTCTTC. The J gene is TRBJ2-1, the V gene TRBV30, with 7 bases aligning to TRBD2. Germline V lookup: CDR1 GTSNPN, CDR2 SVGIG (reference sequence). J lost 5 bases, V lost 4 bases, and 11 bases had no gene match. The CDR3 extends over 15 amino acids.

This rearrangement joins TRBV6-5 to TRBJ2-3, with a possible D match to TRBD1 (6 bases). The length of the CDR3 is 11 residues. The V gene's germline CDR1 is MNHEY and CDR2 SVGAGI. The ends were cut back, 6 bases at V and 9 bases at J, with 10 bases in the middle. The DNA for the CDR3 is TGTGCCAGCAGCCGACAGGAAACGCAGTATTTT. Protein: CASSRQETQYF.

The table lists this clone with a few counts. J is TRBJ2-3 and V is TRBV7-8; D remains ambiguous. Germline values: CDR1 SGHVS, CDR2 FQNEAQ. The CDR3 loop spans 14 amino acids. Between the trimmed V and J ends, which lost 6 bases and 2 bases, there was a span of 12 bases. The CDR3 spells CASRNIYFTDTQYF. CDR3 nucleotides: TGTGCCAGCAGAAACATTTATTTCACAGATACGCAGTATTTT. The whole variable domain, remainder taken from reference TRBV7-8 and TRBJ2-3, is GAGVSQSPRYKVAKRGQDVALRCDPISGHVSLFWYQQALGQGPEFLTYFQNEAQLDKSGLPSDRFFAERPEGSVSTLKIQRTQQEDSAVYLCASRNIYFTDTQYFGPGTRLTVL.

The CDR3 DNA follows: TGCGCCAGCAGCCAAGGGCGGACAGGGACCTACGAGCAGTACTTC. As protein: CASSQGRTGTYEQYF. The J gene is TRBJ2-7, the V gene TRBV4-3, with 8 bases lining up with TRBD1. This CDR3 has 15 residues. After removal of 1 base from V and 2 bases from J, the junction contained 4 bases not matched to a gene. CDR1 and CDR2 (germline): LGHNA, YSLEER.

J is TRBJ2-5 and V is TRBV4-3; 8 bases are a match to TRBD1. Judging by the DNA end, TRBJ2-7 fits better; the J call may be wrong. CDR1 and CDR2 (germline): LGHNA, YSLEER. This CDR3 comprises 16 residues. The CDR3 here is CASSQERQGLSYEQYF. The CDR3 coding sequence is TGCGCCAGCAGCCAGGAGAGACAGGGGTTGTCCTACGAGCAGTACTTC.

The chain carries TRBV7-3 and TRBJ2-3; D remains unclear. The CDR3 has 12 residues. With 2 bases removed from V and 6 bases from J, the gap between germline ends came to 6 bases. Germline V lookup: CDR1 SGHTA, CDR2 FQGTGA. The CDR3 region is CASSLSRDTQYF. In nucleotides, the CDR3 is TGTGCCAGCAGCTTATCGCGGGATACGCAGTATTTT.

This clone was seen a handful of times. The rearrangement links TRBV15 to TRBJ1-5; 8 positions match TRBD1. The CDR3 loop spans 13 amino acids. The junction had 10 bases not matched to a gene; V was cut back by 7 bases and J by 11 bases. Looked up from germline, CDR1 is LNHNV and CDR2 is YYDKDF (reference sequence). CDR3: CATTHDQGASQHF. The CDR3, as DNA: TGTGCCACCACTCACGATCAGGGGGCGTCCCAGCATTTT. The whole variable domain, remainder taken from reference TRBV15 and TRBJ1-5, is DAMVIQNPRYQVTQFGKPVTLSCSQTLNHNVMYWYQQKSSQAPKLLFHYYDKDFNNEADTPDNFQSRRPNTSFCFLDIRSPGLGDTAMYLCATTHDQGASQHFGDGTRLSIL.

The chain carries TRBV7-9 and TRBJ2-3; D is perhaps TRBD2 (5 bases). This CDR3 is built from 15 residues. Trimming took 3 bases from V and 8 from J, leaving 18 bases between them. Germline assignment: CDR1 SEHNR and CDR2 FQNEAQ (reference sequence). CDR3 sequence reads: CASSFFSVGASTQYF. The DNA for the CDR3 is TGTGCCAGCAGCTTCTTTAGCGTGGGTGCGAGTACGCAGTATTTT.

J is TRBJ2-7 and V is TRBV30; 14 bases line up with TRBD2. The length of the CDR3 is 17 residues. V trimming: 4 bases; J trimming: 3 bases; junction bases outside the gene matches: 11. The germline V gene encodes CDR1 GTSNPN and CDR2 SVGIG (reference sequence). CDR3 loop: CAWTRGLAGVLGYEQYF. Written as DNA, the CDR3 is TGTGCCTGGACTAGGGGACTAGCGGGAGTTCTAGGCTACGAGCAGTACTTC.

The chain uses TRBV7-8 and TRBJ1-5; D perhaps matches TRBD1 (6 bases). The germline V gene has CDR1 SGHVS and CDR2 FQNEAQ. With 6 bases removed from V and 6 bases from J, the gap between germline ends came to 15 bases. This CDR3 spans 14 amino acids. The CDR3 spells CASRKGGDPQPQHF. The CDR3 DNA is TGTGCCAGCAGGAAGGGGGGGGATCCTCAGCCCCAGCATTTT.

This rearrangement joins TRBV4-2 to TRBJ2-7; 10 nucleotides match TRBD2. Germline-derived CDR1 and CDR2 are LGHNA and YNFKEQ. Trimming cost V 0 bases and J 2 bases; bases outside gene matches: 4. The CDR3 consists of 16 residues. CDR3 coding DNA: TGTGCCAGCAGCCAAGATTCGCTAGCGGGAGCCTACGAGCAGTACTTC. Its translation is CASSQDSLAGAYEQYF.

This chain uses TRBV5-4 with TRBJ1-4, with D uncertain. The V gene's germline CDR1 is SGHNT and CDR2 YYREEE (reference sequence). The V end was cut by 0 bases, the J end by 0 bases, with 6 bases between. CDR3 size: 15 residues. This CDR3 is CASSLGGATNEKLFF. CDR3 nucleotides: TGTGCCAGCAGCTTGGGAGGCGCAACTAATGAAAAACTGTTTTTT.

This chain uses TRBV6-1 with TRBJ2-3; TRBD2 aligns across 10 bases. Germline V gene sequence: CDR1 MNHNS, CDR2 SASEGT. The CDR3 totals 12 residues. V lost 5 bases and J lost 9; bases outside the gene matches: 2. DNA for the CDR3: TGTGCCAGCAGTCTAGCGGGAGTAACGCAGTATTTT. Translated, it gives CASSLAGVTQYF.

This rearrangement joins TRBV18 to TRBJ2-1; D may be TRBD2 (6 bases). From germline, CDR1 is KGHSH and CDR2 LQKENI. V lost 10 bases to trimming and J lost 7 bases, with 23 bases between them. The CDR3 runs to 15 residues. The CDR3 DNA reads TGTGCCACTTTATCTAGCGCGAAAAACACGAATGAGCAGTTCTTC. Encoded protein: CATLSSAKNTNEQFF.